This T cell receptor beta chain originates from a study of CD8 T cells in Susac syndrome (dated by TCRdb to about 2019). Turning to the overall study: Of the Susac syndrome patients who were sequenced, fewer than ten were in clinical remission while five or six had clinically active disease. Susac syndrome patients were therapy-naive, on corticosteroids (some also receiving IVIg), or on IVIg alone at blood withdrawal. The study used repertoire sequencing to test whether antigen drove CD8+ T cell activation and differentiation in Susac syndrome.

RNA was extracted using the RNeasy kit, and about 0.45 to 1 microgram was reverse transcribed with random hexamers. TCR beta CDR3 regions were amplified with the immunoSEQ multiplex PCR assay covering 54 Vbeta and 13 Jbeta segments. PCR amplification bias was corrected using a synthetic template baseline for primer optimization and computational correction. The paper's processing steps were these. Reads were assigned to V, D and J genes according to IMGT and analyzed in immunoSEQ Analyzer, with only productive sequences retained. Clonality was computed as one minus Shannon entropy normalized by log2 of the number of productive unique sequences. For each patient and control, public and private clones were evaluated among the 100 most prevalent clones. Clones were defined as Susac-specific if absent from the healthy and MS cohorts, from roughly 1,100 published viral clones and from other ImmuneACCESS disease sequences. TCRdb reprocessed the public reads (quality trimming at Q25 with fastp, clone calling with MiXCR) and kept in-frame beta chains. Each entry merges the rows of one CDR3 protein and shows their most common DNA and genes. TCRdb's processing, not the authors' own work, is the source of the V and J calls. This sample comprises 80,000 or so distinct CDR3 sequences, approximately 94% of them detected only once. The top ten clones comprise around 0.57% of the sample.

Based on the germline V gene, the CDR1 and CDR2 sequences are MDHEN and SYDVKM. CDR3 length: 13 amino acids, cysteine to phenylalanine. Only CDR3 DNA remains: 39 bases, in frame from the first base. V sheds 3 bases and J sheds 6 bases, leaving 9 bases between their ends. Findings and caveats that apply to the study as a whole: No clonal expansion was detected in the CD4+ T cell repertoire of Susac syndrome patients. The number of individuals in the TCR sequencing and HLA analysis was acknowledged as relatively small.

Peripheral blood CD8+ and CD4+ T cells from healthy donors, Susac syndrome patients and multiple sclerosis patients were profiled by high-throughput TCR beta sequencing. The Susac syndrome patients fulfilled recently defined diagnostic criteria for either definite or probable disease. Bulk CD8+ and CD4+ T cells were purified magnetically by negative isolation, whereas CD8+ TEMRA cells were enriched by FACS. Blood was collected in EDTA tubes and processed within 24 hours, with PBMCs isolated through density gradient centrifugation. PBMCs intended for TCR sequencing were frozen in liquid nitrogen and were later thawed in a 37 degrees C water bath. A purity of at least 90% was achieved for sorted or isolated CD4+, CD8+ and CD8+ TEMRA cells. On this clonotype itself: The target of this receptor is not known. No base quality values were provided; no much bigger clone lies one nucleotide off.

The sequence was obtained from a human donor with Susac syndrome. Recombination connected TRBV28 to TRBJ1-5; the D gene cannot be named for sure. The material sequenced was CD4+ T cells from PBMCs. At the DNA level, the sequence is TGTGCCAGCAGTTTGACCTTCCCTCAGCCCCAGCATTTT. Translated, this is CASSLTFPQPQHF.